A single sample is the source of the 17 T cell receptor beta chains below, sequenced in a study of T cell responses to AZD1222 COVID-19 vaccine. TCRdb's table, derived via immunoSEQ multiplex PCR, lists solely in-frame clones and lacks some. This sample has about 150,000 clones, with 80% to 95% found just once. The sequenced sample was peripheral blood, obtained on day 0 of AZD1222 vaccination. Receptor source: an adult in good health.

The J gene is TRBJ2-1, the V gene TRBV6-1, with 9 nucleotides matching TRBD1. Germline-derived CDR1 and CDR2 are MNHNS and SASEGT. This CDR3 region has 16 residues. Losses at the gene ends were 1 base for V and 7 bases for J; bases not matched to a gene: 8. The CDR3 nucleotides read TGTGCCAGCAGTGAAGTGGTACAGGGGGCTTGGAATGAGCAGTTCTTC. As protein: CASSEVVQGAWNEQFF.

The chain joins TRBV10-2 to TRBJ1-1, with TRBD1 matching 8 bases. The CDR3 extends over 16 amino acids. Unmatched junction bases numbered 6, after V lost 2 bases and J lost 1 base. Germline CDR1 and CDR2: WSHSY and SAAADI. The CDR3 nucleotides read TGCGCCAGCAGTGAGATGTACGGGACAGGGAACACTGAAGCTTTCTTT. Amino acid sequence: CASSEMYGTGNTEAFF.

V and J are TRBV16 and TRBJ1-2; no clear D gene. Trimming took 2 bases from V and 8 from J, leaving 12 bases between them. The CDR3 runs to 13 residues. Per the germline V gene, CDR1 is KGHSY and CDR2 is FQNENV. The CDR3 here is CASSQDRREGYTF. In DNA form, the CDR3 reads TGTGCCAGCAGCCAAGACCGTAGAGAAGGCTACACCTTC.

The rearrangement links TRBV9 to TRBJ1-2; D uncertain. Trimming took 3 bases from V and 4 from J, leaving 16 bases between them. Germline values: CDR1 SGDLS, CDR2 YYNGEE. The CDR3 is 15 residues long. For the CDR3, the DNA is TGTGCCAGCAGCGGAAGGGATACCAAGGGCTATGGCTACACCTTC. Protein: CASSGRDTKGYGYTF. Full variable domain (outside the CDR3, taken from reference TRBV9 and TRBJ1-2): DSGVTQTPKHLITATGQRVTLRCSPRSGDLSVYWYQQSLDQGLQFLIQYYNGEERAKGNILERFSAQQFPDLHSELNLSSLELGDSALYFCASSGRDTKGYGYTFGSGTRLTVV.

The genes are TRBV29-1 and TRBJ2-5; the match to TRBD1 covers 8 bases. Trimming cost V 6 bases and J 5 bases; bases outside gene matches: 8. Per the germline V gene, CDR1 is SQVTM and CDR2 is ANQGSEA. The CDR3 length is 13 residues. For the CDR3, the DNA is TGCAGCGTAGGGACAGGACGGGGCGAGACCCAGTACTTC. It codes for CSVGTGRGETQYF.

The chain links TRBV28 to TRBJ1-6, with D unresolved. Germline CDR1 MDHEN, CDR2 SYDVKM. The CDR3 consists of 14 residues. V shed 5 bases and J shed 12 bases, with 17 bases lying between them. CDR3 protein: CASSRPGAWGPLHF. The CDR3 DNA reads as TGTGCCAGCAGTCGGCCAGGCGCCTGGGGACCCCTCCACTTT.

The J gene is TRBJ1-2, the V gene TRBV7-9; unclear D gene. The germline CDR1 and CDR2 sequences are SEHNR and FQNEAQ (reference sequence). This CDR3 comprises 14 residues. Trimming took 6 bases from V and 8 from J, leaving 19 bases between them. CDR3 residues: CASRQGTFGEGYTF. In DNA, the CDR3 is TGTGCCAGCAGACAAGGAACTTTTGGGGAAGGCTACACCTTC.

The rearrangement links TRBV5-1 to TRBJ2-3, with D maybe TRBD1 (6 bases). V was shortened by 4 bases and J by 7 bases, with 22 bases between the two germline ends. In germline, CDR1 is SGHRS, CDR2 YFSETQ. This CDR3 comprises 16 residues. The CDR3 nucleotides read TGCGCCAGCAGCCCGGATGGGGTTGTGGACAGCTATACGCAGTATTTT. Translation gives CASSPDGVVDSYTQYF.

The chain is built from TRBV19 and TRBJ1-1; D remains ambiguous. Germline CDR1 and CDR2: LNHDA and SQIVND (reference sequence). V was trimmed by 2 bases and J by 1 base, leaving 14 bases between them. The CDR3 runs 16 residues. The DNA of the CDR3 is TGTGCCAGTAGTATACGGCTCTCGGGGTGGAACACTGAAGCTTTCTTT. This codes for CASSIRLSGWNTEAFF.

This sequence joins TRBV30 and TRBJ2-1; TRBD2 might be the D (5 bases). V was clipped by 2 bases and J by 9 bases, with 8 bases between them. The CDR3 runs to 11 residues. Germline V gene lookup returns CDR1 GTSNPN and CDR2 SVGIG (reference sequence). The CDR3 DNA sequence: TGTGCCTGGAGTTCGGGGAGTGAGCAGTTCTTC. Protein sequence: CAWSSGSEQFF.

This sequence joins TRBV28 and TRBJ1-1; TRBD1 is a possible D gene (6 bases). The V gene lost 2 bases and the J gene lost 0 bases, with 16 bases spanning the gap. Germline V gives CDR1 MDHEN, CDR2 SYDVKM. The CDR3 spans 17 residues. The CDR3, as DNA: TGTGCCAGCAGTTTAGGGGGGGCGCGGACGATGAACACTGAAGCTTTCTTT. Translated: CASSLGGARTMNTEAFF.

CDR3 region: CASSYTGSGNTIYF. The CDR3 DNA sequence: TGTGCCAGCAGTTACACGGGCTCTGGAAACACCATATATTTT. This sequence joins TRBV6-5 and TRBJ1-3; D is unresolved. V gave up 2 bases and J gave up 0 bases, with 5 bases separating them. This CDR3 comprises 14 residues. Germline CDR1 is MNHEY and CDR2 is SVGAGI.

The rearrangement joins TRBV12-3 or TRBV12-4 to TRBJ1-2; the D is unclear. This CDR3 spans 13 amino acids. V was cut by 1 base and J by 10 bases, with 13 bases left in between. CDR3: CASSLGGYGYYTF. For the CDR3, the DNA is TGTGCCAGCAGTTTAGGTGGATATGGGTACTACACCTTC.

This chain joins TRBV5-1 and TRBJ2-7; TRBD2 might be the D (6 bases). Germline V gene data show CDR1 as SGHRS and CDR2 as YFSETQ. This CDR3 spans 16 amino acids. Trimming took off 4 bases at V and 0 bases at J, with 17 bases between the two ends. The CDR3, as DNA: TGCGCCAGCAGCCCGGGCGGGACTGCCTTCTCCTACGAGCAGTACTTC. This codes for CASSPGGTAFSYEQYF.

The rearrangement links TRBV9 to TRBJ1-5; maybe TRBD1 (6 bases). CDR1 is SGDLS, CDR2 YYNGEE, per germline. The V end lost 7 bases, the J end lost 4 bases, and 12 bases lay between the germline ends. The CDR3 runs to 13 residues. CDR3 in DNA: TGTGCCAGCCACAGGGACATTAATCAGCCCCAGCATTTT. Translating it yields CASHRDINQPQHF.

This chain links TRBV6-5 with TRBJ2-3, with a tentative D call TRBD1 (6 bases). The germline V and J ends were trimmed by 6 bases and 4 bases, with 11 bases remaining between them. The CDR3 is 13 amino acids. Germline-derived CDR1 and CDR2 are MNHEY and SVGAGI. The CDR3 region has the DNA TGTGCCAGCAGCGACAGGTCTCCAGATACGCAGTATTTT. Its protein is CASSDRSPDTQYF.

The chain joins TRBV28 to TRBJ2-1, with D perhaps TRBD2 (6 bases). The ends were cut back, 7 bases at V and 8 bases at J, with 18 bases in the middle. This CDR3 has 14 amino acids. The germline V gene encodes CDR1 MDHEN and CDR2 SYDVKM. CDR3 protein: CASTKSASVDEQFF. Here the CDR3 DNA reads TGTGCCAGCACCAAGTCTGCTAGCGTCGATGAGCAGTTCTTC.